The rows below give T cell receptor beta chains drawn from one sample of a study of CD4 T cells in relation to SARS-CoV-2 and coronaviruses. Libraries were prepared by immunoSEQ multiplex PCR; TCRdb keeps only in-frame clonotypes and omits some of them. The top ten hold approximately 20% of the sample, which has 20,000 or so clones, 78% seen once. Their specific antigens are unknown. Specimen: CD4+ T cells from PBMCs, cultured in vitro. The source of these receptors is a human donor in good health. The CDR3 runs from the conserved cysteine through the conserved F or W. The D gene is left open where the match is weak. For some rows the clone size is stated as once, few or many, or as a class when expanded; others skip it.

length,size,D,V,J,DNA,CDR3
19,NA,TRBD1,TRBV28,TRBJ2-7,TGTGCCAGCAGCCTAGGGGGGTTCAGGGGGCGTATGGAATCCCACGAGCAGTACTTC,CASSLGGFRGRMESHEQYF
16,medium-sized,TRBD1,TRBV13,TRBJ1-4,TGTGCCAGCAGCCTCAAAACCGGGACAGGGGATGAAAAACTGTTTTTT,CASSLKTGTGDEKLFF
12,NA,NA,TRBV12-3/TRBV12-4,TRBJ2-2,TGTGCCAGCAAGGGGGGGACCGGGGAGCTGTTTTTT,CASKGGTGELFF
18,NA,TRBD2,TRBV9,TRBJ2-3,TGTGCCAGCAGCGTAGCCGGACTAGCGGGGGAAATCCGAGATACGCAGTATTTT,CASSVAGLAGEIRDTQYF
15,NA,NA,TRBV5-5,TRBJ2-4,TGTGCCAGCAGCCGTTCAGGGTTAGGGTTGGACATTCAGTACTTC,CASSRSGLGLDIQYF
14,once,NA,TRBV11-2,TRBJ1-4,TGTGCCAGCAGCACGAGAGGGGGTGCCGGGACTCCTATTTTT,CASSTRGGAGTPIF
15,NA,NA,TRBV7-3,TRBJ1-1,TGTGCCAGCAGCTTAGGGGGGGCGGGAGACACTGAAGCTTTCTTT,CASSLGGAGDTEAFF
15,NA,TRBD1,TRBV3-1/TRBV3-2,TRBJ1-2,TGTGCCAGCAGCGGCCGGGACAGACACAACTATGGCTACACCTTC,CASSGRDRHNYGYTF
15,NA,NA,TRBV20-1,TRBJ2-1,TGCAGTGCTAGTGAAGTCACGGGAGACTACAATGAGCAGTTCTTC,CSASEVTGDYNEQFF
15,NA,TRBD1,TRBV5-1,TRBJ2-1,TGCGCCAGCACCCCGGGACAGGGGACCTACAATGAGCAGTTCTTC,CASTPGQGTYNEQFF
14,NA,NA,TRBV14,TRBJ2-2,TGTGCCAGCAGCCAATCCGGACTTTATGGGGAGCTGTTTTTT,CASSQSGLYGELFF
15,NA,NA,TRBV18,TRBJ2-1,TGTGCCAGCTCACCCGGACTGGATACCTACAATGAGCAGTTCTTC,CASSPGLDTYNEQFF
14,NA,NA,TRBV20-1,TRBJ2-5,TGCAGTGCTAGTTTCACTAGCACTCAAGAGACCCAGTACTTC,CSASFTSTQETQYF
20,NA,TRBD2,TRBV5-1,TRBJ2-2,TGCGCCAGCAGCCCAGATACCCCGGGACTAGCGGGAACGAACACCGGGGAGCTGTTTTTT,CASSPDTPGLAGTNTGELFF
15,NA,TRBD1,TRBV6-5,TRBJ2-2,TGTGCCAGCAGTTCCGGGACAGTACAGTCCGGGGAGCTGTTTTTT,CASSSGTVQSGELFF
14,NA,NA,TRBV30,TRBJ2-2,TGTGCCTGGAGTGTACTCCGGGACGGGGGGGAGCTGTTTTTT,CAWSVLRDGGELFF